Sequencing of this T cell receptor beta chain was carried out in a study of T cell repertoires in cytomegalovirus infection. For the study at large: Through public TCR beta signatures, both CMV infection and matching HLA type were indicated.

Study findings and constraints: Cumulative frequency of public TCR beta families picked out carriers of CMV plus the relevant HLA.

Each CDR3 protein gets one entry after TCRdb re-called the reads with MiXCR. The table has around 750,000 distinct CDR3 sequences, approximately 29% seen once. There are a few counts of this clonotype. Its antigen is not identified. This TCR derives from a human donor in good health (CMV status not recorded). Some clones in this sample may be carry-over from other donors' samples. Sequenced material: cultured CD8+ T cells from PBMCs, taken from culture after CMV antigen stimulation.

The DNA of the CDR3 is TGTGCCAGCAGCTCCTGGACAGGGGATCATGGCTACACCTTC. The encoded protein is CASSSWTGDHGYTF. This chain links TRBV7-6 with TRBJ1-2; 9 nucleotides line up with TRBD1. The germline V gene encodes CDR1 SGHVS and CDR2 FNYEAQ. J lost 6 bases, V lost 4 bases, and 6 bases had no gene match. The CDR3 sequence is 14 residues long.